Shown below are 32 T cell receptor beta chains from a single sample sequenced in a study of blood T cell repertoires in COVID-19. Profiling relied on immunoSEQ multiplex PCR, and the TCRdb table lists in-frame clones only, not all of them. The sample shows 150,000 or so clones, 74% of them seen only once. Material for sequencing was peripheral blood. These receptors were obtained from a woman at least 80 years old with acute or convalescent COVID-19.

This clone was seen a handful of times. J is TRBJ1-1 and V is TRBV29-1; D uncertain. The CDR3 totals 13 residues. The germline V and J ends were trimmed by 4 bases and 1 base, with 10 bases remaining between them. Germline-derived CDR1 and CDR2 are SQVTM and ANQGSEA. The CDR3 reads CSVVGQTNTEAFF. CDR3 nucleotides: TGCAGCGTTGTTGGGCAGACGAACACTGAAGCTTTCTTT.

This clone was observed many times. The J gene is TRBJ2-7, the V gene TRBV7-9; tentative D call: TRBD1 (6 bases). Trimming shortened V by 5 bases and J by 2 bases, and 16 bases separated the two germline ends. The CDR3 extends over 15 amino acids. CDR1 and CDR2 (germline): SEHNR, FQNEAQ (reference sequence). CDR3 bases: TGTGCCAGCAGCCCAAGACAGGAGGCCCCCTACGAGCAGTACTTC. Protein: CASSPRQEAPYEQYF.

CDR3 sequence: CASSTSGGKSTYNEQFF. The CDR3 nucleotides are TGTGCCAGCTCAACCAGTGGCGGGAAGTCCACCTACAATGAGCAGTTCTTC. V and J are TRBV18 and TRBJ2-1, with a possible D match to TRBD2 (6 bases). From germline, CDR1 is KGHSH and CDR2 LQKENI. The CDR3 loop spans 17 amino acids. Trimming shortened V by 5 bases and J by 2 bases, and 19 bases separated the two germline ends.

The chain is built from TRBV3-1 (or the pseudogene TRBV3-2) and TRBJ1-1; no firm D call. Germline CDR1 reads LGHDT; CDR2 reads YNNKEL (reference sequence). V gave up 2 bases and J gave up 5 bases, with 9 bases separating them. The CDR3 consists of 13 residues. For the CDR3, the DNA is TGTGCCAGCAGCCAACAACGAGCTACTGAAGCTTTCTTT. This sequence encodes CASSQQRATEAFF.

The chain's CDR3 is CASSPPGQYNYGYTF. DNA for the CDR3: TGTGCCAGCAGCCCCCCGGGACAGTATAACTATGGCTACACCTTC. The chain carries TRBV4-2 and TRBJ1-2, with 7 bases that match TRBD1. The V segment lost 4 bases and the J segment 1 base; nucleotides outside the gene matches: 6. Germline CDR1 is LGHNA and CDR2 is YNFKEQ. The CDR3 is 15 amino acids.

The V call is TRBV19, the J call TRBJ1-5; 8 positions match TRBD1. The CDR3 runs 17 residues. Germline-derived CDR1 and CDR2 are LNHDA and SQIVND (reference sequence). J gave up 4 bases and V 5 bases, and 13 bases lay outside the gene matches. The CDR3 protein is CASSPPLGTGNNQPQHF. For the CDR3, the DNA is TGTGCCAGTAGTCCTCCCCTCGGGACAGGCAATAATCAGCCCCAGCATTTT.

This chain joins TRBV6-5 and TRBJ2-7; a weak D match, TRBD2 (5 bases). V was clipped by 8 bases and J by 0 bases, with 17 bases between them. The germline CDR1 and CDR2 sequences are MNHEY and SVGAGI. CDR3 length: 15 residues. The CDR3 is CASADWKRRSYEQYF. The CDR3, as DNA: TGTGCCAGCGCGGACTGGAAGCGGCGCTCCTACGAGCAGTACTTC.

The V and J genes are TRBV4-3 and TRBJ2-1; the D gene is possibly TRBD2 (7 bases). Trimming took 0 bases from V and 10 from J, leaving 16 bases between them. The CDR3 runs to 15 residues. Germline V gives CDR1 LGHNA, CDR2 YSLEER. The CDR3 nucleotides are TGCGCCAGCAGCCAAGATCTTCGAGGGGGACTAGAGCAGTTCTTC. This translates into CASSQDLRGGLEQFF.

This clone was observed a handful of times. Written as DNA, the CDR3 is TGTGCCAGCAGCCAAGATCTCGCGGCCGTTGGAAAACTGTTTTTT. It is translated as CASSQDLAAVGKLFF. The chain employs TRBV14 and TRBJ1-4; the D is unclear. The CDR3 has 15 residues. Trimming stripped 0 bases from V and 10 bases from J, with 15 bases between. The germline gives CDR1 SGHDN, CDR2 FVKESK.

The chain combines TRBV6-1 with TRBJ2-7, with 8 bases identical to TRBD1. V was clipped by 2 bases and J by 5 bases; unmatched bases: 17. The germline CDR1 and CDR2 sequences are MNHNS and SASEGT. The length of the CDR3 is 18 residues. CDR3 in amino acids: CASSERNARRQGIDEQYF. The CDR3 DNA sequence: TGTGCCAGCAGTGAACGCAACGCCCGCAGACAGGGGATCGACGAGCAGTACTTC.

The rearrangement links TRBV4-2 to TRBJ1-1; 7 bases fit TRBD1. Trimming removed 10 bases from V and 3 bases from J; junction bases left unmatched: 8. Germline lookup yields CDR1 LGHNA and CDR2 YNFKEQ. The CDR3 loop spans 13 amino acids. The CDR3 DNA is TGTGCCACGAAAGGGGGCGCGGACACTGAAGCTTTCTTT. Encoded protein: CATKGGADTEAFF.

The genes are TRBV30 and TRBJ1-6; unclear D gene. The germline V gene has CDR1 GTSNPN and CDR2 SVGIG (reference sequence). The CDR3 is made up of 12 amino acids. The V gene lost 5 bases and the J gene lost 3 bases, with 5 bases spanning the gap. CDR3 coding DNA: TGTGCCTGGTCAGACTATAATTCACCCCTCCACTTT. It specifies CAWSDYNSPLHF.

This rearrangement joins TRBV15 to TRBJ2-3, with D perhaps matching TRBD2 (6 bases). The CDR3 contains 14 residues. The V gene's germline CDR1 is LNHNV and CDR2 YYDKDF (reference sequence). The V gene lost 5 bases and the J gene lost 2 bases, with 11 bases spanning the gap. This CDR3 is CATSSAGDTDTQYF. The CDR3 DNA is TGTGCCACCAGCTCAGCGGGCGACACAGATACGCAGTATTTT.

This clone was seen just once. This chain links TRBV7-9 with TRBJ1-3; D perhaps matches TRBD1 (6 bases). V lost 1 base and J lost 8, with 12 bases in between. The CDR3 totals 14 residues. Looked up from germline, CDR1 is SEHNR and CDR2 is FQNEAQ (reference sequence). Here the CDR3 DNA reads TGTGCCAGCAGCTTAGTAGGGGGTCCGGACACCATATATTTT. It encodes CASSLVGGPDTIYF.

The chain uses TRBV4-1 and TRBJ2-3; D gene ambiguous. The germline V gene encodes CDR1 MGHRA and CDR2 YSYEKL. This CDR3 spans 15 amino acids. V was trimmed by 1 base and J by 0 bases, leaving 8 bases between them. The CDR3 protein is CASSQGSVSTDTQYF. DNA for the CDR3: TGCGCCAGCAGCCAAGGGTCGGTGAGCACAGATACGCAGTATTTT.

This clone occurred once. This chain connects TRBV5-4 to TRBJ2-3; 14 bases map to TRBD2. V was clipped by 4 bases and J by 4 bases; unmatched bases: 5. Germline CDR1 is SGHNT and CDR2 is YYREEE (reference sequence). The CDR3 sequence is 16 residues long. Here the CDR3 DNA reads TGTGCCAGCAGCGGAGGACTAGCGGGAGGCGCAGATACGCAGTATTTT. It yields the protein CASSGGLAGGADTQYF.

For this clone: Other DNA sequences in the sample encode the same CDR3. V and J are TRBV5-1 and TRBJ2-7; 11 bases map to TRBD2. The CDR3 loop spans 15 amino acids. Germline-derived CDR1 and CDR2 are SGHRS and YFSETQ. J gave up 4 bases and V 0 bases, and 3 bases lay outside the gene matches. CDR3 nucleotides: TGCGCCAGCAGCTTGGGCCTAGCGGGAGGTTACGAGCAGTACTTC. Translation: CASSLGLAGGYEQYF.

CDR3 sequence (DNA): TGTGCCAGCAGCCATCGACAGGGCCTAGATACGCAGTATTTT. Its protein product is CASSHRQGLDTQYF. The chain has TRBV7-9 and TRBJ2-3; 7 bases align to TRBD1. After removal of 5 bases from V and 5 bases from J, the junction contained 7 bases not matched to a gene. From germline, CDR1 is SEHNR and CDR2 FQNEAQ (reference sequence). The CDR3 loop spans 14 amino acids.

A few counts support this clone. The chain links TRBV27 to TRBJ2-2; 8 nucleotides line up with TRBD2. Germline V gene sequence: CDR1 MNHEY, CDR2 SMNVEV (reference sequence). Trimming took 2 bases from V and 4 from J; bases not matched to a gene: 9. The CDR3 covers 17 residues. CDR3 amino acids: CASSLGGLAGPTGELFF. CDR3 sequence (DNA): TGTGCCAGCAGTTTAGGGGGCCTAGCGGGCCCCACCGGGGAGCTGTTTTTT.

The V call is TRBV28, the J call TRBJ2-5; 9 bases are a match to TRBD2. After removal of 8 bases from V and 4 bases from J, the junction contained 8 bases not matched to a gene. There are 14 residues in the CDR3. Germline assignment: CDR1 MDHEN and CDR2 SYDVKM. This CDR3 is CASHRGGRGETQYF. In DNA form, the CDR3 reads TGTGCCAGCCATCGAGGCGGGAGGGGAGAGACCCAGTACTTC.

The chain recombines TRBV7-9 with TRBJ2-3, with TRBD2 matching over 13 bases. Germline V lookup: CDR1 SEHNR, CDR2 FQNEAQ (reference sequence). The CDR3 totals 18 residues. Trimming cost V 4 bases and J 5 bases; bases outside gene matches: 12. As DNA, the CDR3 is TGTGCCAGCAGCTCAACCGGGACTAGCGGGACCTGGGGAGATACGCAGTATTTT. Translating gives CASSSTGTSGTWGDTQYF.

This clone has a handful of counts. The chain joins TRBV5-4 to TRBJ2-2, with 10 bases identical to TRBD1. The junction had 2 bases not matched to a gene; V was cut back by 0 bases and J by 3 bases. The germline gives CDR1 SGHNT, CDR2 YYREEE (reference sequence). CDR3 length: 16 residues. The DNA for the CDR3 is TGTGCCAGCAGCTTGGGGGACAGGGGACACACCGGGGAGCTGTTTTTT. It is translated as CASSLGDRGHTGELFF.

This chain links TRBV19 with TRBJ2-6; 10 bases line up with TRBD1. CDR1 is LNHDA and CDR2 is SQIVND in the germline V gene (reference sequence). CDR3 size: 17 residues. With V trimmed by 5 bases and J by 2 bases, 6 bases remained unmatched. CDR3 sequence reads: CASSVGTGDPGANVLTF. CDR3 DNA sequence: TGTGCCAGTAGTGTCGGGACAGGGGACCCTGGGGCCAACGTCCTGACTTTC.

The V call is TRBV18, the J call TRBJ1-1; 8 positions agree with TRBD1. This CDR3 region has 15 residues. In germline, CDR1 is KGHSH, CDR2 LQKENI. With V trimmed by 6 bases and J by 4 bases, 10 bases remained unmatched. CDR3 protein: CASSQDRVGFTEAFF. CDR3 bases: TGTGCCAGCTCTCAGGACAGGGTTGGATTCACTGAAGCTTTCTTT. Drawing the rest from reference TRBV18 and TRBJ1-1, the complete variable domain is NAGVMQNPRHLVRRRGQEARLRCSPMKGHSHVYWYRQLPEEGLKFMVYLQKENIIDESGMPKERFSAEFPKEGPSILRIQQVVRGDSAAYFCASSQDRVGFTEAFFGQGTRLTVV.

The CDR3 sequence: CASSQGLAGATDTQYF. CDR3 DNA sequence: TGTGCCAGCAGCCAAGGGTTAGCGGGAGCCACAGATACGCAGTATTTT. This sequence joins TRBV3-1 (or the pseudogene TRBV3-2) and TRBJ2-3; 9 nucleotides line up with TRBD2. The germline CDR1 and CDR2 sequences are LGHDT and YNNKEL (reference sequence). Unmatched junction bases numbered 4, after V lost 1 base and J lost 2 bases. The CDR3 loop spans 16 amino acids.

The DNA of the CDR3 is TGTGCCAGCAGCCTCGCGGGACTAGCGGACTCCTACAATGAGCAGTTCTTC. It is translated as CASSLAGLADSYNEQFF. The chain is built from TRBV4-2 and TRBJ2-1, with 11 bases matching TRBD2. V lost 4 bases, J lost 0 bases, and 5 bases stayed unmatched. The germline gives CDR1 LGHNA, CDR2 YNFKEQ. The CDR3 totals 17 residues.

This clone was seen a few times. The V gene is TRBV5-6, the J gene TRBJ2-5, with a possible D match to TRBD1 (6 bases). The CDR3 totals 14 residues. V was shortened by 1 base and J by 5 bases, with 12 bases between the two germline ends. The germline V gene encodes CDR1 SGHDT and CDR2 YYEEEE. CDR3 DNA sequence: TGTGCCAGCAGCTTGCTTCAGGGGCAGGAGACCCAGTACTTC. Amino acids: CASSLLQGQETQYF.

This clone was detected once. J is TRBJ1-1 and V is TRBV28; the D is unclear. Germline CDR1 reads MDHEN; CDR2 reads SYDVKM. This CDR3 is built from 11 residues. The ends were cut back, 7 bases at V and 6 bases at J, with 9 bases in the middle. This chain's CDR3 is CASIARAEAFF. The CDR3 DNA is TGTGCCAGCATAGCCCGTGCTGAAGCTTTCTTT. The variable domain in full, completed from reference TRBV28 and TRBJ1-1, reads DVKVTQSSRYLVKRTGEKVFLECVQDMDHENMFWYRQDPGLGLRLIYFSYDVKMKEKGDIPEGYSVSREKKERFSLILESASTNQTSMYLCASIARAEAFFGQGTRLTVV.

This clone was counted only a few times. V usage is TRBV7-8 and J usage is TRBJ1-5; unclear D gene. The V gene lost 2 bases and the J gene lost 3 bases, with 8 bases spanning the gap. The CDR3 contains 14 residues. Germline loops: CDR1 SGHVS, CDR2 FQNEAQ. The CDR3 loop is CASSLREFNQPQHF. The CDR3 region has the DNA TGTGCCAGCAGCTTACGGGAGTTCAATCAGCCCCAGCATTTT.

The V and J genes are TRBV6-5 and TRBJ1-1; tentative D call: TRBD1 (6 bases). The germline V gene has CDR1 MNHEY and CDR2 SVGAGI. The CDR3 spans 13 residues. Trimming stripped 5 bases from V and 8 bases from J, with 15 bases between. CDR3 nucleotide sequence: TGTGCCAGCAGTAGGGCAGCGGACAGAGAAGCTTTCTTT. This codes for CASSRAADREAFF.

The genes are TRBV28 and TRBJ2-5, with 10 bases identical to TRBD2. This CDR3 is 15 amino acids long. The V and J ends lost 6 bases and 0 bases, in that order; junction bases with no gene match: 4. The germline V gene encodes CDR1 MDHEN and CDR2 SYDVKM. The DNA of the CDR3 is TGTGCCAGCAGGGGGACTAGCGCGAACCAAGAGACCCAGTACTTC. Its protein product is CASRGTSANQETQYF.

The rearrangement uses TRBV27 and TRBJ1-2; 9 nucleotides agree with TRBD1. Germline V gene data show CDR1 as MNHEY and CDR2 as SMNVEV (reference sequence). V was pared by 5 bases and J by 7 bases, with 5 bases of the junction left unmatched. The CDR3 sequence is 13 residues long. The CDR3 sequence is CASSGGQGTGYTF. CDR3 nucleotides: TGTGCCAGCAGTGGGGGACAGGGAACTGGCTACACCTTC.